This T cell receptor (beta chain) was recovered during a study of cytomegalovirus exposure and HLA in healthy donors (dated by TCRdb to 2015 to 2018). About the full investigation: An earlier analysis of fewer than 750 of the donors reported 276 Gb of sequence data and some 110 million unique TCR beta sequences obtained from approximately 180 million T cells. An early release that covered about 640 HLA-typed donors contained 300 to 350 gigabases of sequencing data and tens of millions of unique TCR sequences. Of the 300 to 450 genotyped donors, about 80% fell in the genetic ancestry cluster associated with self-reported Caucasian donors. The study was designed to test whether signatures of past pathogen exposure could be identified by cataloging public T cell receptors. Using immunosequencing, the study profiled T cell repertoires from 640 or so subjects and related those repertoires to cytomegalovirus serostatus. Along with the roughly 700-subject first cohort, a separate validation cohort of over a hundred different subjects was used. To predict cytomegalovirus infection status, the study combined high-throughput TCR immunosequencing, statistical association of individual TCRs with disease status, and machine learning. A later analysis re-analyzed previously published TCR beta repertoires from 500 to 700 donors and added high-resolution HLA genotyping to study TCR occurrence patterns. The later analysis used no new phenotypic data to find candidate immune exposures, relying instead on TCR beta sequences and their occurrence across donors. An earlier analysis of more than 450 of the donors used high-throughput TCR beta sequencing to judge whether each TCR beta V gene segment behaved as functional or pseudogenic. Alongside the repertoire data, information on donor age, sex, ethnicity and CMV serostatus was compiled. Genome-wide SNP genotypes for about three fifths of the 666 donors were used in a later genetic analysis, which treated that subset as a discovery cohort. All discovery cohort repertoires had been generated on a single sequencing platform. HLA typing included class I and class II loci at four-digit resolution. Typing coverage differed by locus: A, B, C, DRB1 and DQB1 were typed in about 620-630 donors, DQA1 in about 510, DPA1 in some 610, and DPB1 in around 490. A handful of DR-DQ haplotypes were handled as single units for association and clustering because linkage in the cohort was strong. Among about 400 genotyped donors of the cohort, an average of around 250,000 unique TCR beta nucleotide sequences was sequenced per donor, of which roughly 18% were non-productive.

The cohort comprised fewer than 700 healthy bone marrow donors. Cohort members were all nominally healthy when sampled, although unrecorded immune exposures were likely present. The donor tested CMV seropositive and was one of the 289 seropositive cohort members. Every donor gave a peripheral blood sample, and the peripheral blood mononuclear cells from that sample were used for TCR beta sequencing. The Qiagen DNeasy Blood Extraction Kit was used to extract genomic DNA from the blood cell samples. Points on this clone: What antigen it recognizes has not been identified. No base quality information exists; no much larger clone differs at one position.

Findings and caveats that apply to the study as a whole: According to a later analysis, most CMV-associated TCR beta chains appeared to be HLA-restricted, and the HLA associations seemed to be driven largely by CMV exposure. A later analysis found that HLA-associated TCR beta chains were more clonally expanded and had lower generation probabilities than equally common non-associated chains. An earlier analysis of around 600 of the donors showed that most TCR beta V segments appeared in productive rearrangements either about 90% or about 30% of the time, which broadly matched IMGT annotations. The presence/absence analyses assumed that sequencing depth was roughly uniform across donors, and that assumption may not be true. V-gene and J-gene trimming of TCR beta chains was associated with a missense DCLRE1C variant in a later genetic analysis, and the association was replicated in an independent cohort. Because HLA typing was missing for some donors at each locus, association tests included only the typed subset. Because counts were too low, about 15 rarely observed V segments, including chromosome 9 orphons, were left out of the earlier analysis of a few hundred of the donors. Strong co-occurrence of HLA alleles, especially DR and DQ, made assigning TCR associations to individual alleles difficult. The study listed 150 to 200 TCR beta chains as associated with cytomegalovirus. A later analysis reported that several top co-occurrence clusters appeared linked to parvovirus B19, influenza, CMV and Epstein-Barr virus. In a later genetic analysis, fewer N-insertions in productive TCRs were reported among donors in an Asian-associated ancestry cluster than the roughly 710-donor mean. A group of highly shared sequence variants was considered likely to be a technical artifact of the sequencing pipeline. The classifier was reported to diagnose cytomegalovirus status with high specificity and sensitivity in both the original and validation cohorts. It was suggested by the authors that the approach could potentially be generalized to other disease states and immunological phenotypes. Correlated functional status among segregating V segments might reflect linkage disequilibrium, but an unknown experimental factor could not be ruled out. A few of the identified cytomegalovirus-associated TCR beta chains were confirmed in vitro to be specific for cytomegalovirus antigens. Most TCR sequences were seen in very few donors, while some public TCRs were found in many individuals. Only TCR beta chains were sequenced in this cohort, and the absence of alpha or paired-chain data limited detectable features. A further reported finding was that TCR beta sequences accurately predicted the HLA-A and HLA-B alleles for most subjects in the first cohort. According to a later analysis, TCR association rates differed among HLA loci, with DRB1 alleles showing the most associated TCRs and HLA-C alleles showing the fewest. The only immune exposure information available for the cohort was CMV serostatus. Specific HLA alleles were associated with 16,951 TCR beta sequences at a false discovery rate of 0.05 in a later analysis.

Libraries were made using the immunoSEQ multiplex PCR assay. A mixture of 60 forward primers for TCR Vbeta segments and 13 reverse primers for TCR Jbeta segments was used in the multiplex PCR. The CDR3 region of rearranged TCR beta genes was amplified from genomic DNA by a multiplex PCR assay. The Illumina HiSeq System was used to sequence the amplified TCR beta libraries as 87-base-pair reads. In the original analysis: In a later analysis, approximately 74 million unique TCR beta chains were counted across the roughly 610 repertoires, and about 9.9 million of these chains were shared by at least two donors. Raw reads were error-corrected and collapsed into unique sequences by a nearest-neighbor algorithm in which closely related sequences were merged to remove PCR and sequencing errors. Alignment of CDR3 sequences to IMGT reference sequences was used to assign V, D and J gene segments. For a sequence to be retained, a match of at least six nucleotides was required to both a V gene segment and a J gene segment. Rearrangements were classified as productive when the CDR3 lacked stop codons and remained in frame with V and J, and all other rearrangements were classified as non-productive. Following IMGT convention, CDR3 was defined as the stretch from the second conserved V-encoded cysteine up to the conserved J-encoded phenylalanine. In an earlier analysis of 500 to 650 of the donors, sequences lacking an unambiguous match to a single V gene segment were excluded. In an earlier analysis of more than 500 of the donors, a V segment was called functional when productive rearrangements were above 56.7%, and segregating when the standard deviation between donors exceeded 5%. To diagnose cytomegalovirus status from the catalog of TCR beta chain sequences, a statistical classification framework was built. In a later analysis, TCR nucleotide sequences were compared against IMGT/GENE-DB human TR gene sequences so that V and J genes could be assigned. The TCRdist pipeline was used in a later analysis to assign CDR3 sequences and most-parsimonious VDJ recombination scenarios. A later analysis defined each TCR beta chain by its CDR3 amino acid sequence plus V-gene family, and excluded reads lacking a unique V-gene family. As a way to deal with suspected cross-contamination and a sequencing artifact, a later analysis dropped hundreds of nucleotide sequences that were highly shared and had low generation probability. For each public chain, a later analysis derived a clonal expansion index from normalized ranks of inferred template counts within each repertoire. In a later analysis, generation probabilities were computed using a VDJ recombination model fitted to out-of-frame rearrangements, and the results were checked against IGoR. In a later analysis, TCR-TCR, TCR-HLA and TCR-CMV co-occurrence was scored with hypergeometric tests, and a repertoire-size bias correction was applied to TCR pairs. To estimate false discovery rates, a later analysis permuted the HLA or CMV assignments 20 times. In a later analysis, co-occurring TCRs were grouped with DBSCAN, and TCRdist sequence similarity was added when clustering was performed within HLA-allele-positive subsets. Co-occurrence clustering excluded repertoires with fewer than 30,000 or more than 120,000 public chains, plus five with anomalous nucleotide sharing. TCRdb re-hosts the immuneACCESS table, in-frame sequences only. Its copies lack some clones; in the studies checked, an unresolved V gene accounts for under half of them, and the cause for the rest is not known. V and J calls and clone size are given by that table; D and trimming were obtained from the DNA. Within this sample are 200,000 to 250,000 clones, with about 80% of them counted one time only. Of the sample, 5% to 6.5% falls within the top ten clones.

What was sequenced was PBMCs. The TCR sequence derives from a woman aged 40 to 55 in good health and CMV-seropositive.

The DNA is as follows: TGTGCCAGCAGTTACATATCGGGTCCCCTCCACTTT. It specifies CASSYISGPLHF. The rearranged segments are TRBV6-5 and TRBJ1-6, with no confidently assigned D gene. The cysteine opens and the phenylalanine closes a CDR3 of 12 amino acids. The sequence is cut down to CDR3 DNA, 36 bases in frame from base 1. CDR1 MNHEY and CDR2 SVGAGI are derived from the germline V gene. A distance of 9 bases separates the germline ends of V and J, which lose 2 bases and 13 bases respectively.